This T cell receptor beta chain was found in a study of CD8 T cells in Susac syndrome. Findings and caveats of the study: The greatest CD8+ clonal expansion in Susac occurred in TEMRA cells and in active patients. In total CD8+ repertoires, roughly 15 Susac-specific public clones were found, and in CD8+ TEMRA repertoires, about 5 were found.

CDR3 length equals 15 residues. Germline V gives CDR1 SGHRS, CDR2 YFSETQ. As concerns this clonotype: Its target is not known. Germline is not matched at one junction end, which may reflect a read error.

In Susac syndrome patients, recently defined diagnostic criteria for definite or probable disease were met. Random hexamers were used to reverse transcribe about 0.5 to 1 ug of RNA. Amplification of TCR beta CDR3 used immunoSEQ multiplex PCR across 54 Vbeta and 13 Jbeta. TCRdb redid the calling of the immunoSEQ multiplex PCR reads with MiXCR, one entry per CDR3 protein. The sample consists of fewer than 80,000 distinct CDR3 sequences, approximately 93% of them appearing once. The origin of this receptor is a human donor with Susac syndrome. J is TRBJ2-1 and V is TRBV5-1; 8 bases map to TRBD2. The sample was CD8+ T cells from PBMCs. Here the CDR3 DNA reads TGCGCCAGCAGCTTTCGGGGGGGCTCCCACAATGAGCAGTTCTTC. It specifies CASSFRGGSHNEQFF.